These T cell receptor beta chains were read from a single sample in a study of cytomegalovirus exposure and HLA in healthy donors. Assay: immunoSEQ multiplex PCR; the TCRdb copy retains only in-frame clones and omits some. The sample includes tens of thousands of clones, about 80% of them seen just once. The source material was PBMCs. The source is a man in his fifties or sixties in good health and CMV-seropositive. Both conserved end residues are part of each CDR3. The D gene is left open where the match is weak.

cdr3_length	v_call	d_call	j_call	cdr3_aa	cdr3_nt
15	TRBV2	TRBD1	TRBJ1-5	CASGGQYSFWEPQHF	TGTGCCAGCGGGGGACAGTATTCTTTTTGGGAGCCCCAGCATTTT
15	TRBV6-1	TRBD1	TRBJ2-7	CASSENVDRAYEQYF	TGTGCCAGCAGTGAAAACGTCGACAGGGCCTACGAGCAGTACTTC
15	TRBV13	.	TRBJ2-5	CASRIRGIARETQYF	TGTGCCAGCAGGATTAGAGGCATCGCCCGGGAGACCCAGTACTTC
14	TRBV5-1	TRBD2	TRBJ2-3	CASSVSGGTDTQYF	TGCGCCAGCAGTGTTAGCGGGGGCACAGATACGCAGTATTTT
13	TRBV19	.	TRBJ1-5	CATKDSSNQPQHF	TGTGCCACCAAGGACAGTAGCAATCAGCCCCAGCATTTT
16	TRBV9	TRBD2	TRBJ2-1	CASSVVSSGVGNEQFF	TGTGCCAGCAGCGTAGTTTCTAGCGGGGTGGGCAATGAGCAGTTCTTC
19	TRBV5-1	TRBD1	TRBJ1-1	CASSLELSRGDRDMSEAFF	TGCGCCAGCAGCTTGGAATTGAGTCGAGGGGACAGGGATATGTCTGAAGCTTTCTTT
14	TRBV7-9	TRBD1	TRBJ2-1	CASSVRDRGNEQFF	TGTGCCAGCAGCGTCCGGGACAGGGGAAATGAGCAGTTCTTC
12	TRBV6-5	.	TRBJ1-1	CASSVSGYEAFF	TGTGCCAGCAGTGTCTCCGGGTACGAAGCTTTCTTT
14	TRBV11-3	.	TRBJ1-1	CASSLGGMSTEAFF	TGTGCCAGCAGCTTGGGGGGAATGAGCACTGAAGCTTTCTTT
17	TRBV19	TRBD1	TRBJ2-7	CASSTAGTGVFSYEQYF	TGTGCCAGTAGTACCGCCGGGACAGGGGTTTTCTCCTACGAGCAGTACTTC